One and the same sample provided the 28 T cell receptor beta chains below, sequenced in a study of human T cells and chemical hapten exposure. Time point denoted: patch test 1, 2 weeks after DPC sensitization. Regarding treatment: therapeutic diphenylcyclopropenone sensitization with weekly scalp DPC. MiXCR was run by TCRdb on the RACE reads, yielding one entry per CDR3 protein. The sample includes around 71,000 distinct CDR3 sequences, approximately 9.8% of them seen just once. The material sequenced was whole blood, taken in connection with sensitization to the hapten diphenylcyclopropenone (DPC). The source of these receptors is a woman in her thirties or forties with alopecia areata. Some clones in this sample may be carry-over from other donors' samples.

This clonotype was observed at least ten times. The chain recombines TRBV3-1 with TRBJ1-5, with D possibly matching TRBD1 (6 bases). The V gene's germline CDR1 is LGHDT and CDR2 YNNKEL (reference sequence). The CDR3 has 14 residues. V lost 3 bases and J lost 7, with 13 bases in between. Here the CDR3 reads CASSHSTGTQPQHF. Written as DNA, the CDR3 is TGTGCCAGCAGCCACAGCACAGGGACCCAGCCCCAGCATTTT.

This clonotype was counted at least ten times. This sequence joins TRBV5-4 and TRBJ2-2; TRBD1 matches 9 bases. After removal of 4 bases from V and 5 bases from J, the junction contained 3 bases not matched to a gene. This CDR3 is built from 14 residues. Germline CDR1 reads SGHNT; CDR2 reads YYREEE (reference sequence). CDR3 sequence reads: CASSPGTGTGELFF. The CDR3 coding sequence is TGTGCCAGCAGCCCCGGGACAGGGACCGGGGAGCTGTTTTTT.

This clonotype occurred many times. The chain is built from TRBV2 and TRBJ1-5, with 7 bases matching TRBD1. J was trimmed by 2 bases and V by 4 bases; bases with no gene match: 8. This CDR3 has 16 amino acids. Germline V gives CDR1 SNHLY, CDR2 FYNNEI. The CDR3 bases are TGTGCCAGCAGTGGCCCGACAGGGACCCGCAATCAGCCCCAGCATTTT. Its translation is CASSGPTGTRNQPQHF.

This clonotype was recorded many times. The CDR3 is CASSYHLAGAAETQYF. The CDR3 coding sequence is TGTGCCAGCAGTTACCACTTGGCGGGGGCCGCAGAGACCCAGTACTTC. This chain links TRBV6-5 with TRBJ2-5; D may be TRBD2 (7 bases). The germline gives CDR1 MNHEY, CDR2 SVGAGI. V was pared by 2 bases and J by 4 bases, with 17 bases between. This CDR3 contains 16 residues.

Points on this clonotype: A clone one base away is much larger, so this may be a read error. CDR3 in DNA: TGCAGTGCTAGAGATAACAGGGGGCCCCGTCCGAACACCGAGGAGCTGTTTTTT. Translating it yields CSARDNRGPRPNTEELFF. The rearrangement uses TRBV20-1 and TRBJ2-2; the match to TRBD1 covers 9 bases. Germline loops: CDR1 DFQATT, CDR2 SNEGSKA (reference sequence). CDR3 length equals 18 residues.

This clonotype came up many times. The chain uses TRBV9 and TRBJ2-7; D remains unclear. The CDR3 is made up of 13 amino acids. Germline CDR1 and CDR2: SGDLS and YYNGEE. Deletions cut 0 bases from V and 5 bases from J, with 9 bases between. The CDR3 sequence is CASSVEGSHEQYF. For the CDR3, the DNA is TGTGCCAGCAGCGTAGAAGGGTCCCACGAGCAGTACTTC. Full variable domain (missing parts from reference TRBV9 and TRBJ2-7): DSGVTQTPKHLITATGQRVTLRCSPRSGDLSVYWYQQSLDQGLQFLIQYYNGEERAKGNILERFSAQQFPDLHSELNLSSLELGDSALYFCASSVEGSHEQYFGPGTRLTVT.

Here the CDR3 DNA reads TGTGCCAGCAGTTACTATCGGGGGGTGAATAATTCACCCCTCCACTTT. Translating it yields CASSYYRGVNNSPLHF. The V and J genes are TRBV6-5 and TRBJ1-6; possibly TRBD1 for D (5 bases). CDR1 is MNHEY and CDR2 is SVGAGI in the germline V gene. Trimming removed 1 base from V and 5 bases from J, with 12 bases in between. The CDR3 length is 16 residues.

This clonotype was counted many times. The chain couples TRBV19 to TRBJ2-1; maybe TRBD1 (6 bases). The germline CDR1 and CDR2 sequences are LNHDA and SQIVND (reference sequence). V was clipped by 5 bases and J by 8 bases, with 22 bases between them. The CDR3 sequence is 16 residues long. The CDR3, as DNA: TGTGCCAGTAGTTCCGCCAGGGGTACGGTAGTAGATGAGCAGTTCTTC. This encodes CASSSARGTVVDEQFF.

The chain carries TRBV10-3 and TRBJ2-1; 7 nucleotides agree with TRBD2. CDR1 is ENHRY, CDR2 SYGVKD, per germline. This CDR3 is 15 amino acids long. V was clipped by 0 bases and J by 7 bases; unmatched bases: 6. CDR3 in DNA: TGTGCCATCAGTGAGTCACGGGCGGGGGAGAATGAGCAGTTCTTC. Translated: CAISESRAGENEQFF.

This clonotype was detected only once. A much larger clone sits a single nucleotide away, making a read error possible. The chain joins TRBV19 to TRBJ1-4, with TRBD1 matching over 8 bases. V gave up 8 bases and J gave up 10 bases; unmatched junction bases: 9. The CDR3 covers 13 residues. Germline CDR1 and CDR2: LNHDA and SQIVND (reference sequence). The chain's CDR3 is CASEFRGRGKLFF. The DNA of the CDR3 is TGTGCCAGTGAGTTCAGGGGGCGAGGAAAACTGTTTTTT.

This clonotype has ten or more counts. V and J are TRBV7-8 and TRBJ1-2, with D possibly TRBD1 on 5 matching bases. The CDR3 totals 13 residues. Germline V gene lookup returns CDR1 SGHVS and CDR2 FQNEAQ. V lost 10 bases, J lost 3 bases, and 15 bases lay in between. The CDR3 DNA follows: TGTGCCACTTCAGGGTTTAAGGACTATGGCTACACCTTC. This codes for CATSGFKDYGYTF.

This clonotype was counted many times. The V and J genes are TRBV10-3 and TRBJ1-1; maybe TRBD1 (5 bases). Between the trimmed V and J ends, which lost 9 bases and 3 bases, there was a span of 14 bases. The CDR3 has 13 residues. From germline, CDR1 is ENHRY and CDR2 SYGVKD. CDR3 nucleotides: TGTGCCATTAAGATCGGGGGTCACACTGAAGCTTTCTTT. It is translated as CAIKIGGHTEAFF.

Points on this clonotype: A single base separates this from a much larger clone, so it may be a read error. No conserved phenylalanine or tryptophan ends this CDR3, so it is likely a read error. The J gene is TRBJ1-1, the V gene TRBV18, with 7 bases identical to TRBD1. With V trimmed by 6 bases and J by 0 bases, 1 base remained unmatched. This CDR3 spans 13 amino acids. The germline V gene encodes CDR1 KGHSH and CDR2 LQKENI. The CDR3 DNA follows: TGTGCCAGCTCCAGGGGGGTGAACACTGAAGCTTTCTAT. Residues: CASSRGVNTEAFY.

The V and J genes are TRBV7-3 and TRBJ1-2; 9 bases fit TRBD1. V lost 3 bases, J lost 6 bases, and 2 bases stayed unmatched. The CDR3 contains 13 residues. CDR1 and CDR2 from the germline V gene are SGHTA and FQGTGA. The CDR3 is CASSFDRGNGYTF. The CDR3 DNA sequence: TGTGCCAGCAGCTTCGACAGGGGGAATGGCTACACCTTC.

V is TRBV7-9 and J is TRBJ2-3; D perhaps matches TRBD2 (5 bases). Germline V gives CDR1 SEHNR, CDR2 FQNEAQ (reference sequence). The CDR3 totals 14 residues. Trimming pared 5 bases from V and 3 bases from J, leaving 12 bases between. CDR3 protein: CASSRGGSTDTQYF. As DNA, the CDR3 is TGTGCCAGCAGCCGCGGAGGTTCAACAGATACGCAGTATTTT.

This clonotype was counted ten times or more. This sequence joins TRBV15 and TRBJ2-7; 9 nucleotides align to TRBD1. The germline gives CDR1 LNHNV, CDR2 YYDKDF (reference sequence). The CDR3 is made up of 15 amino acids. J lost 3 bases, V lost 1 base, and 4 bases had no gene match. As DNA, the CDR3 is TGTGCCACCAGCAGAGGACAGGGGGTTGTCTACGAGCAGTACTTC. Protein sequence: CATSRGQGVVYEQYF.

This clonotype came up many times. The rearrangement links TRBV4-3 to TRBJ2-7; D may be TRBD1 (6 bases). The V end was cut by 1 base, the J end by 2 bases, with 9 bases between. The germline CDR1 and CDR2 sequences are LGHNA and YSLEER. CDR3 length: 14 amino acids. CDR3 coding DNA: TGCGCCAGCAGCCAAGTTCCAGGGGCCTACGAGCAGTACTTC. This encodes CASSQVPGAYEQYF.

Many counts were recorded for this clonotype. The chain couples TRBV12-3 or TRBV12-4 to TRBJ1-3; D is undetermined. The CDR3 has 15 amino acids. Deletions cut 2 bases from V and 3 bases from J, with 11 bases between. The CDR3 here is CASSLSPGDGNTIYF. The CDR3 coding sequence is TGTGCCAGCAGTTTAAGTCCCGGGGATGGAAACACCATATATTTT.

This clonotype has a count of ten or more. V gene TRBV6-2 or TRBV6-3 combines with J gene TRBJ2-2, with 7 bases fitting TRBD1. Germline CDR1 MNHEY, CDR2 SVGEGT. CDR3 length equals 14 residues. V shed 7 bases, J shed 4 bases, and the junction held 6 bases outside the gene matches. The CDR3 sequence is CASTQGQFTGELFF. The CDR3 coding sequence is TGTGCCAGCACTCAGGGACAGTTCACCGGGGAGCTGTTTTTT.

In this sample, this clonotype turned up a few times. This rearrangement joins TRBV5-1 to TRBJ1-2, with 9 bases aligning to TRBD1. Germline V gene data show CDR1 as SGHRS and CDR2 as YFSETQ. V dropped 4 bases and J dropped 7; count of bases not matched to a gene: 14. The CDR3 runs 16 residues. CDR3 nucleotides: TGCGCCAGCAGCCCGGGACAGGGATCAACGCGGGGTGGCTACACCTTC. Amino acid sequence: CASSPGQGSTRGGYTF.

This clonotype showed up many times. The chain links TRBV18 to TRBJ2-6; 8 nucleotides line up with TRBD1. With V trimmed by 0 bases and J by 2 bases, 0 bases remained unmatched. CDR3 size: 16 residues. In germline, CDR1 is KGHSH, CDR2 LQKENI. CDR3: CASSPPDRAGANVLTF. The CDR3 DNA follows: TGTGCCAGCTCACCACCGGACAGGGCTGGGGCCAACGTCCTGACTTTC.

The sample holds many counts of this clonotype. Written as DNA, the CDR3 is TGTGCCAGCCGCGGGGCTGCTTATCAGCCCCAGCATTTT. Translated: CASRGAAYQPQHF. The rearrangement uses TRBV27 and TRBJ1-5; D is perhaps TRBD1 (5 bases). The V gene lost 8 bases and the J gene lost 5 bases, with 13 bases spanning the gap. This CDR3 region has 13 residues. The germline V gene has CDR1 MNHEY and CDR2 SMNVEV (reference sequence).

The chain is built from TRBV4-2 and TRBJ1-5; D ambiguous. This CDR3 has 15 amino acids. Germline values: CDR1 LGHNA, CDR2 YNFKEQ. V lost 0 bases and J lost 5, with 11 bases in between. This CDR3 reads CASSQDPGGYQPQHF. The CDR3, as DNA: TGTGCCAGCAGCCAAGATCCAGGAGGATATCAGCCCCAGCATTTT.

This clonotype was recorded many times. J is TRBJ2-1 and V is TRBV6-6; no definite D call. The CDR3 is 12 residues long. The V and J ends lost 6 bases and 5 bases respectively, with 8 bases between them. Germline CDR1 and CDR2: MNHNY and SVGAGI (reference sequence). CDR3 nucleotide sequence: TGTGCCAGCAGAAACCGGGACAATGAGCAGTTCTTC. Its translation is CASRNRDNEQFF.

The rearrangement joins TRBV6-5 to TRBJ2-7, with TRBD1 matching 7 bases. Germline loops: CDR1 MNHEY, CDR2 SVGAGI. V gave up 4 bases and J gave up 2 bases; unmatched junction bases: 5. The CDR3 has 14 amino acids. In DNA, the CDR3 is TGTGCCAGCAGTTTCGACAGGGATACCTACGAGCAGTACTTC. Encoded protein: CASSFDRDTYEQYF.

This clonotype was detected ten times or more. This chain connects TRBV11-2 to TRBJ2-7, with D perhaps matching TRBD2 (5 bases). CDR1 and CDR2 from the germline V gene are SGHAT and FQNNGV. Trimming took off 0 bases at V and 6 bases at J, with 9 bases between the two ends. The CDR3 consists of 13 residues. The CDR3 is CASSLESGGEQYF. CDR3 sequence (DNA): TGTGCCAGCAGCTTAGAATCCGGAGGCGAGCAGTACTTC.

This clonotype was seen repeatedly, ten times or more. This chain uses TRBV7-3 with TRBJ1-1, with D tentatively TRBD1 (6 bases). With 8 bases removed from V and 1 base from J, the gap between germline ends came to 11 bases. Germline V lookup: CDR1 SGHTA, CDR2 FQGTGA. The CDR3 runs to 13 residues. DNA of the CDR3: TGTGCCAGCCGAGGACAGACGAACACTGAAGCTTTCTTT. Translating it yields CASRGQTNTEAFF.

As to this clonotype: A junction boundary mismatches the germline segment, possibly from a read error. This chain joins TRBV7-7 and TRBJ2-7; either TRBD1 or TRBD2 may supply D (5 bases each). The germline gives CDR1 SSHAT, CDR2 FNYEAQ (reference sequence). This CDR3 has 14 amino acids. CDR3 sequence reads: CASSPRDEGYEQYF. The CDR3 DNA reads TGTGCTAGCAGCCCCCGGGACGAGGGATACGAGCAGTACTTC.